The source of this T cell receptor beta chain is a study of cytomegalovirus exposure and HLA in healthy donors. Study-wide results and limits: The majority of TCR sequences were rare, yet some public TCRs appeared in many donors. For most subjects, TCR beta sequences were reported to predict HLA-A and HLA-B alleles with accuracy. There was a cluster of highly shared sequence variants that was likely a sequencing artifact.

The study ran its PCR with 60 Vbeta and 13 Jbeta primers. Per the original methods: Tens of millions of unique TCR beta chains, roughly 10 million shared, were counted in a later analysis. Method: immunoSEQ multiplex PCR; TCRdb's copy keeps in-frame clones and lacks some. That table is the source of V, J and clone size, and D and trimming were worked out from the DNA. The top ten clones hold roughly 5.2% of a sample with 65,000 to 85,000 clones, 65% to 85% of them seen once. To note about this clone: The antigen is unknown. At one boundary the junction diverges from the germline segment, which might be a read error.

Germline CDR1 reads SGDLS; CDR2 reads YYNGEE. The CDR3 loop spans 15 amino acids. This receptor was obtained from a man between 60 and 75 years old in good health and CMV-seropositive. Material for sequencing was PBMCs. The chain recombines TRBV9 with TRBJ2-1; D is uncertain. The CDR3 protein is CASSVVSSSYNERFF. CDR3 in DNA: TGTGCCAGCAGCGTAGTCAGTAGCTCCTACAATGAGCGGTTCTTC. The full variable domain, with the rest looked up from reference TRBV9 and TRBJ2-1, is DSGVTQTPKHLITATGQRVTLRCSPRSGDLSVYWYQQSLDQGLQFLIQYYNGEERAKGNILERFSAQQFPDLHSELNLSSLELGDSALYFCASSVVSSSYNERFFGPGTRLTVL.